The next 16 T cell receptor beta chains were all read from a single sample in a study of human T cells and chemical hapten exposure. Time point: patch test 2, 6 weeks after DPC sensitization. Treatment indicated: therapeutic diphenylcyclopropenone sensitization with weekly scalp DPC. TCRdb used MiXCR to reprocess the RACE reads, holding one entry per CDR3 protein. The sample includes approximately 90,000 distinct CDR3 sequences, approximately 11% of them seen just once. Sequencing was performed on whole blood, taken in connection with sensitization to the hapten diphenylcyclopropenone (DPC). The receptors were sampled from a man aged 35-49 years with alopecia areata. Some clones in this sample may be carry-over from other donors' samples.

The CDR3 spells CASSRTGTGSGYTF. The CDR3 coding sequence is TGTGCCAGCAGCCGGACCGGGACAGGGAGTGGCTACACCTTC. This chain connects TRBV4-2 to TRBJ1-2, with TRBD1 identical over 9 bases. CDR1 and CDR2 from the germline V gene are LGHNA and YNFKEQ. V gave up 4 bases and J gave up 7 bases; unmatched junction bases: 7. CDR3 length equals 14 residues.

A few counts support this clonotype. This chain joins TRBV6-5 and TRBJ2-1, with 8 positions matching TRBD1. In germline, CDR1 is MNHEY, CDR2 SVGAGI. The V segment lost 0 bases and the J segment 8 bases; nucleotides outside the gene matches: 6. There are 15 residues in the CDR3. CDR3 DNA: TGTGCCAGCAGTTACTCGGGGACAGGATTCGATGAGCAGTTCTTC. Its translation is CASSYSGTGFDEQFF.

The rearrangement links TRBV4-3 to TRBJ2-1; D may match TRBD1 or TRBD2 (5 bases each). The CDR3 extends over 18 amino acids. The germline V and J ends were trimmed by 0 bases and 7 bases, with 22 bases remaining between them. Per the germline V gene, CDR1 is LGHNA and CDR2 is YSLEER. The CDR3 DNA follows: TGCGCCAGCAGCCAAGATCGTGGGGGACCCCCATTATCTAATGAGCAGTTCTTC. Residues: CASSQDRGGPPLSNEQFF.

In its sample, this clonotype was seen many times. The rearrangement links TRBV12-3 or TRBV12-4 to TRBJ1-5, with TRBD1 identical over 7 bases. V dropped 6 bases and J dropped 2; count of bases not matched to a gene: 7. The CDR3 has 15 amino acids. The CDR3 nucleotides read TGTGCCAGCAGCAGAGACAGGGCTGGCAATCAGCCCCAGCATTTT. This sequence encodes CASSRDRAGNQPQHF.

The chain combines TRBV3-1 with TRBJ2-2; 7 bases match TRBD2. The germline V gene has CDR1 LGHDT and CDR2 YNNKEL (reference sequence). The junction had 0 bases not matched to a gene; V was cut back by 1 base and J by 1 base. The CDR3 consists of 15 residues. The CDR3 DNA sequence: TGTGCCAGCAGCCAAGCGGGAGGGAACACCGGGGAGCTGTTTTTT. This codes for CASSQAGGNTGELFF.

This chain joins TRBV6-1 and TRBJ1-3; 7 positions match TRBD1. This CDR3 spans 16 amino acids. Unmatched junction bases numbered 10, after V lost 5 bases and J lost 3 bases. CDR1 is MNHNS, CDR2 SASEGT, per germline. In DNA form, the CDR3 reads TGTGCCAGCAGTTCCACCCGACAGGGAATTGGAAACACCATATATTTT. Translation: CASSSTRQGIGNTIYF.

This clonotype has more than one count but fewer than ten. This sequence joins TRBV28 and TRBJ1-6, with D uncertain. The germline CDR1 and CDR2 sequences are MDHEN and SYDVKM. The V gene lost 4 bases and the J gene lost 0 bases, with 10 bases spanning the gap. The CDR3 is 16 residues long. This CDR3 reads CASSSQTSSYNSPLHF. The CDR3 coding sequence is TGTGCCAGCAGTTCGCAGACGAGCTCCTATAATTCACCCCTCCACTTT.

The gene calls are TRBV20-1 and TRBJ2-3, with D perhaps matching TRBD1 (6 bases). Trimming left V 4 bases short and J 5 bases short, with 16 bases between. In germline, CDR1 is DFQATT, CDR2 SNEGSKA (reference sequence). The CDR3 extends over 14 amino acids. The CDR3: CSATWTDEGDTQYF. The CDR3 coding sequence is TGCAGTGCTACCTGGACAGATGAGGGAGATACGCAGTATTTT.

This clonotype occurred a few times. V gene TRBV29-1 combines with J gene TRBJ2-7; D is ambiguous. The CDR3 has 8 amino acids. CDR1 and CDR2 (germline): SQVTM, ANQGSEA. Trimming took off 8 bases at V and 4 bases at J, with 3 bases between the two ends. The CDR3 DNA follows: TGCAGCCCATACGAGCAGTACGTC. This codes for CSPYEQYV.

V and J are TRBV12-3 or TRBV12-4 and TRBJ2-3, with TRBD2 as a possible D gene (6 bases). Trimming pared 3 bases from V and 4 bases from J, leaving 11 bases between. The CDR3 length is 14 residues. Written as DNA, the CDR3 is TGTGCCAGCAGTTTCGTAGCGGAGCCAGATACGCAGTATTTT. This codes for CASSFVAEPDTQYF.

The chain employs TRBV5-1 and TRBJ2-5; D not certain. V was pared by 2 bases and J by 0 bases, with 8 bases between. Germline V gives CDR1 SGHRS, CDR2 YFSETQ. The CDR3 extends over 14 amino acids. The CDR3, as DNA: TGCGCCAGCAGCTTTCAGACTGACCAAGAGACCCAGTACTTC. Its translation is CASSFQTDQETQYF.

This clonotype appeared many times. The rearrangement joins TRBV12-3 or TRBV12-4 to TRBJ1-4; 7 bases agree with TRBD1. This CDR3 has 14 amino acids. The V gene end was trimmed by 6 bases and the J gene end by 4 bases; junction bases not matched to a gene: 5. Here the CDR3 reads CASSPGQYNEKLFF. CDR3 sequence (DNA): TGTGCCAGCAGCCCGGGACAGTATAATGAAAAACTGTTTTTT.

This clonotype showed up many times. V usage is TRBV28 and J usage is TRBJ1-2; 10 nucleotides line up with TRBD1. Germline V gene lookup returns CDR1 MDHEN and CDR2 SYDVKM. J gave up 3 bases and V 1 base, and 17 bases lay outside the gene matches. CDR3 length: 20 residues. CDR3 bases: TGTGCCAGCAGTTTATTATTGCGCCGGGGGACAGGGGAGGTAGACTATGGCTACACCTTC. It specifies CASSLLLRRGTGEVDYGYTF.

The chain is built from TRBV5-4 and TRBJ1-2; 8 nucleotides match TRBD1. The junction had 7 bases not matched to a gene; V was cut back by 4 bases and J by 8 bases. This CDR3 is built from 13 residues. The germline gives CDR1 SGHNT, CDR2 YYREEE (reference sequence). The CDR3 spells CASSRGQERGYTF. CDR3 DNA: TGTGCCAGCAGCCGGGGACAGGAGAGGGGCTACACCTTC.

The CDR3 region is CASSAAGGTEAFF. The CDR3 DNA sequence: TGTGCCAGCTCGGCGGCAGGTGGGACTGAAGCTTTCTTT. This chain uses TRBV25-1 with TRBJ1-1; D is unclear. CDR3 length: 13 residues. Per germline, CDR1 MGHDK and CDR2 SYGVNS. Trimming took 8 bases from V and 5 from J, leaving 15 bases between them.

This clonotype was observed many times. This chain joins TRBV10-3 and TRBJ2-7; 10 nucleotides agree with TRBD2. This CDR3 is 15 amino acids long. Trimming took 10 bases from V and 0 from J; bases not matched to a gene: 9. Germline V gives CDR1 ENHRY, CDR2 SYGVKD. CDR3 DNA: TGTGCCACCAGCGGGAGGGCCCTGAGCTCCTACGAGCAGTACGTC. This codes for CATSGRALSSYEQYV.